The clone carrying this T cell receptor beta chain occurred many times. Germline V lookup: CDR1 DFQATT, CDR2 SNEGSKA (reference sequence). CDR3 size: 12 residues. The data are from a study of Graves' ophthalmopathy and Graves' hyperthyroidism. The authors amplified TCR beta CDR3 regions from RNA transcripts. A first-round RT-PCR used HTBI primers, followed by a second-round multiplex PCR. In TCRdb, the multiplex PCR reads were re-called with MiXCR into one record per CDR3 protein. Of roughly 39,000 distinct CDR3 sequences listed, 50% are singletons. The chain carries TRBV20-1 and TRBJ1-1, with 7 bases lining up with TRBD1. This TCR was sampled from an adult woman with stable Graves' hyperthyroidism. Sequencing input: peripheral blood. The CDR3 region is CRGDRQNTEAFF. The CDR3 DNA sequence: TGCAGGGGGGACAGACAGAACACTGAAGCTTTCTTT.